The 5 T cell receptor beta chains presented below share a single source sample, sequenced in a study of T cell responses to AZD1222 COVID-19 vaccine. Clones were read by immunoSEQ multiplex PCR, and TCRdb kept only the in-frame ones, dropping some. The sample holds roughly 120,000 clones, approximately 84% seen once. Sequencing used peripheral blood, obtained on day 0 of AZD1222 vaccination. The receptor set was obtained from an adult in good health.

This chain uses TRBV7-6 with TRBJ1-1, with no clear D. V was pared by 1 base and J by 4 bases, with 10 bases between. The germline V gene encodes CDR1 SGHVS and CDR2 FNYEAQ. This CDR3 spans 14 amino acids. The CDR3 DNA sequence: TGTGCCAGCAGCTTAGTACAGACGGCCACTGAAGCTTTCTTT. Amino acid sequence: CASSLVQTATEAFF.

This clone was counted once. One end of the junction does not line up with germline, which may come from a read error. The chain uses TRBV30 and TRBJ1-2, with D hard to call. Germline CDR1 is GTSNPN and CDR2 is SVGIG (reference sequence). CDR3 size: 11 residues. The CDR3 DNA follows: TGTGCCCGGAGCGAGGGCAATGGCTACACCTTC. Protein sequence: CARSEGNGYTF. Full variable domain (remainder filled in from reference TRBV30 and TRBJ1-2): SQTIHQWPATLVQPVGSPLSLECTVEGTSNPNLYWYRQAAGRGLQLLFYSVGIGQISSEVPQNLSASRPQDRQFILSSKKLLLSDSGFYLCARSEGNGYTFGSGTRLTVV.

The chain recombines TRBV11-3 with TRBJ2-5; possibly TRBD2 for D (6 bases). Germline V gives CDR1 SGHNT, CDR2 YENEEA. V dropped 0 bases and J dropped 2 bases, with 10 bases sitting between them. The CDR3 is 15 residues long. The CDR3 sequence is CASSLEMGGQETQYF. CDR3 coding DNA: TGTGCCAGCAGCTTAGAAATGGGAGGTCAAGAGACCCAGTACTTC.

The chain joins TRBV4-2 to TRBJ1-5, with D perhaps matching TRBD1 (6 bases). The CDR3 loop spans 14 amino acids. Trimming removed 1 base from V and 9 bases from J, with 13 bases in between. Germline V gene sequence: CDR1 LGHNA, CDR2 YNFKEQ. CDR3 DNA: TGTGCCAGCAGCCAAGGGGGGGCCCGTTCGCCCCAGCATTTT. It specifies CASSQGGARSPQHF.

The CDR3 region is CASSLEGLTIEKLFF. The CDR3 region has the DNA TGTGCCAGCAGCTTGGAGGGGTTGACAATCGAAAAACTGTTTTTT. The V call is TRBV5-5, the J call TRBJ1-4; possibly TRBD1 for D (5 bases). Germline CDR1 reads SGHKS; CDR2 reads YYEKEE (reference sequence). V lost 0 bases and J lost 8, with 14 bases in between. The CDR3 sequence is 15 residues long.